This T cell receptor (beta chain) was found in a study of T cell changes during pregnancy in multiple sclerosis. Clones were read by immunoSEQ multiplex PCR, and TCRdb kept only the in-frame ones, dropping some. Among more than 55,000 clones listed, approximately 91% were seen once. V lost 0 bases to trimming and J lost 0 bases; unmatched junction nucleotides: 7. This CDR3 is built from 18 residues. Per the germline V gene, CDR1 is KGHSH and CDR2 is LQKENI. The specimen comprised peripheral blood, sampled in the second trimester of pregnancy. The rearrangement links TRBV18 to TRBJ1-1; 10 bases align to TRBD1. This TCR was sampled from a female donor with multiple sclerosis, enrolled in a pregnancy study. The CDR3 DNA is TGTGCCAGCTCACCACCGACAGGGGGCCCTTTACTGAACACTGAAGCTTTCTTT. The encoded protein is CASSPPTGGPLLNTEAFF.